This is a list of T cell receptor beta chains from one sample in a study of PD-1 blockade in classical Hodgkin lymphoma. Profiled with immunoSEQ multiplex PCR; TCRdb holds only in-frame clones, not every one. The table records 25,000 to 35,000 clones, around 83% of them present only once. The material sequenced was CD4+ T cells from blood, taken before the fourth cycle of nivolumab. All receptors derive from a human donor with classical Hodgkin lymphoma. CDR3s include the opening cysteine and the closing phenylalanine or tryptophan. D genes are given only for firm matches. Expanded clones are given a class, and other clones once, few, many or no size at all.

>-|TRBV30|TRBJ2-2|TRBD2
CAWKYLSGRGTGELFF
TGTGCCTGGAAGTATCTGAGCGGGAGGGGCACCGGGGAGCTGTTTTTT
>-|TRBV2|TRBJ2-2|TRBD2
CASSVSPWASGSNTGELFF
TGTGCCAGCAGTGTCTCCCCCTGGGCTAGCGGGAGCAACACCGGGGAGCTGTTTTTT
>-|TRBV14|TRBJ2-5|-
CASSQGPQTQYF
TGTGCCAGCAGCCAAGGCCCTCAAACCCAGTACTTC
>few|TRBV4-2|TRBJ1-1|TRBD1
CASSRGGQGGTEAFF
TGTGCCAGCAGCCGGGGCGGACAGGGAGGCACTGAAGCTTTCTTT
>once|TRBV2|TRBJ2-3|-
CASSPRLSTDTQYF
TGTGCCAGCAGCCCTAGACTAAGCACAGATACGCAGTATTTT
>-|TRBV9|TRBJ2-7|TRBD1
CASSAQGQGYEQYF
TGTGCCAGCAGTGCTCAGGGACAGGGCTACGAGCAGTACTTC
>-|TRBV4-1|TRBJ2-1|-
CASSQTSQYNEQFF
TGCGCCAGCAGCCAAACATCGCAATACAATGAGCAGTTCTTC
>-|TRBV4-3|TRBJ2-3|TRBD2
CASSLGTSGMEADTQYF
TGCGCCAGCAGCCTCGGGACTAGCGGGATGGAGGCAGATACGCAGTATTTT
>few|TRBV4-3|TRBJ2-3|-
CASSQDLGVADTQYF
TGCGCCAGCAGCCAAGATCTTGGGGTCGCAGATACGCAGTATTTT
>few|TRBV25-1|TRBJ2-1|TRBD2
CASSESSGSGDEQFF
TGTGCCAGCAGTGAATCGAGCGGGAGTGGTGATGAGCAGTTCTTC
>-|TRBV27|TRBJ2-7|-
CASSPRPVGTSYEQYF
TGTGCCAGCAGTCCCCGCCCGGTTGGTACTTCCTACGAGCAGTACTTC
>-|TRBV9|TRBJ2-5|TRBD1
CASSVGQGASETQYF
TGTGCCAGCAGCGTTGGACAGGGGGCATCAGAGACCCAGTACTTC
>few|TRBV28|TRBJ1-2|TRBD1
CASSKQGARGYTF
TGTGCCAGCAGTAAGCAGGGGGCACGCGGCTACACCTTC
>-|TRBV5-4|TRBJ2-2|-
CASSLKEGWTFTGELFF
TGTGCCAGCAGCTTGAAAGAGGGCTGGACCTTCACCGGGGAGCTGTTTTTT
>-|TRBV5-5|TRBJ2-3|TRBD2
CASSLRSGTRVSDTQYF
TGTGCCAGCAGCTTGCGTTCTGGGACTAGAGTTTCAGATACGCAGTATTTT
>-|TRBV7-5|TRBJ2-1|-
CARSLFGGRVGNEQFF
TGTGCCAGAAGCTTATTCGGAGGGAGGGTCGGCAATGAGCAGTTCTTC
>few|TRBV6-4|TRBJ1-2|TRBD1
CASRDGTGEGYTF
TGTGCCAGCAGAGACGGGACAGGAGAAGGCTACACCTTC